The sequence of this T cell receptor beta chain was determined in a study of T cell clonality in common variable immunodeficiency. Study-level results: Compared with controls, CVID subjects had fewer shared TCRbeta clones. In common variable immunodeficiency, TCR beta chains reportedly carried fewer deletions and N-nucleotide insertions.

The CDR3 loop spans 15 amino acids. Germline V gene data show CDR1 as SGHRS and CDR2 as YFSETQ. Trimming pared 4 bases from V and 6 bases from J, leaving 16 bases between. Clones were sequenced by immunoSEQ multiplex PCR, and TCRdb holds only the in-frame ones, with some missing. There are 51,000 or so clones in the sample, none observed a single time. The table lists this clone with many counts. Its specificity is not known. The read ends 3 residues shy of where the CDR3 ends; the end is completed using the germline J gene. The TCR originated in a person aged 18 to 70 in good health. Sequencing was done on a sample of peripheral blood mononuclear cells. This chain links TRBV5-1 with TRBJ1-4, with D possibly TRBD1 on 6 matching bases. The sequenced CDR3 bases are TGCGCCAGCAGCGCGACAGGCCGAGAGGATGAAAAA. Protein product: CASSATGREDEK. The CDR3, in full, reads CASSATGREDEKLFF.